This is a list of T cell receptor beta chains from one sample in a study of CD8+CD57+ T cells in acquired aplastic anemia. TCRdb reprocessed the reads with MiXCR, giving one entry per CDR3 protein. The data show some 170,000 distinct CDR3 sequences, with under 55% seen just once and 1.1% held by the top ten. The material sequenced was sorted CD4+, CD8+, or CD8+CD57+ T cells (not recorded which) from PBMCs. Every receptor here comes from a human donor with aplastic anemia. Both conserved end residues are part of each CDR3. Fields, in order: CDR3 length, V gene, clone size, D gene, J gene, CDR3 DNA, CDR3 protein. D genes are given only for firm matches. Clone size is given for some rows only: seen once, a few or many times, or a class if the clone is expanded.

len: 13; v_gene: TRBV10-1; abundance: many; d_gene: .; j_gene: TRBJ1-5; CDR3nt: TGCGCCACCAAGATAGTTAGCAATCAGCCCCAGCATTTT; CDR3aa: CATKIVSNQPQHF
len: 13; v_gene: TRBV24-1; abundance: few; d_gene: TRBD1; j_gene: TRBJ2-7; CDR3nt: TGTGCCACCAGTGAGGGACAGGGCTACGAGCAGTACTTC; CDR3aa: CATSEGQGYEQYF
len: 16; v_gene: TRBV4-2; abundance: many; d_gene: TRBD1; j_gene: TRBJ1-2; CDR3nt: TGTGCCAGCAGCCCAAGGGAGGCTACAGGGGGACATGGCTACACCTTC; CDR3aa: CASSPREATGGHGYTF
len: 13; v_gene: TRBV19; abundance: .; d_gene: .; j_gene: TRBJ2-2; CDR3nt: TGTGCCAGTAGTATAGCGGTAACCGGGGTGCTGGTTTTT; CDR3aa: CASSIAVTGVLVF
len: 17; v_gene: TRBV20-1; abundance: many; d_gene: .; j_gene: TRBJ2-5; CDR3nt: TGCAGTGCTAGCGGGCGGGGGAACAGGGAGATTCGGGAGACCCAGTACTTC; CDR3aa: CSASGRGNREIRETQYF
len: 15; v_gene: TRBV2; abundance: .; d_gene: TRBD1; j_gene: TRBJ2-7; CDR3nt: TGTGCCAGCAGTTCAGGGACAGGGGGCTCGTACGAGCAGTACTTC; CDR3aa: CASSSGTGGSYEQYF
len: 14; v_gene: TRBV2; abundance: .; d_gene: TRBD2; j_gene: TRBJ2-7; CDR3nt: TGTGCCAGCAGTGGCGGGACTAGCGCCTACGAGCAGTACTTC; CDR3aa: CASSGGTSAYEQYF
len: 13; v_gene: TRBV20-1; abundance: .; d_gene: .; j_gene: TRBJ2-7; CDR3nt: TGCAGTGCTCGAGACACCGTCTCCTACGAGCAGTACTTC; CDR3aa: CSARDTVSYEQYF
len: 16; v_gene: TRBV20-1; abundance: many; d_gene: TRBD2; j_gene: TRBJ2-3; CDR3nt: TGCAGTGCTAGAGAATTCAGACTAGCGGCACGGGATACGCAGTATTTT; CDR3aa: CSAREFRLAARDTQYF
len: 16; v_gene: TRBV11-2; abundance: many; d_gene: TRBD1; j_gene: TRBJ1-6; CDR3nt: TGTGCCAGCAGCTTAGATCGGGACAGGGGTAATTCACCCCTCCACTTT; CDR3aa: CASSLDRDRGNSPLHF
len: 15; v_gene: TRBV6-1; abundance: .; d_gene: .; j_gene: TRBJ1-1; CDR3nt: TGTGCCAGCAGGTTGCGGGACCTGGTGAACACTGAAGCTTTCTTT; CDR3aa: CASRLRDLVNTEAFF
len: 16; v_gene: TRBV3-1; abundance: once; d_gene: .; j_gene: TRBJ2-2; CDR3nt: TGTGCCAGCAGCCAAGTGGCAGGGAGCAACACCGGGGAGCTGTTTTTT; CDR3aa: CASSQVAGSNTGELFF
len: 13; v_gene: TRBV20-1; abundance: .; d_gene: .; j_gene: TRBJ1-5; CDR3nt: TGCAGTGCTAGCTTGTCACAGAATCAGCCCCAGCATTTT; CDR3aa: CSASLSQNQPQHF
len: 14; v_gene: TRBV2; abundance: .; d_gene: TRBD1; j_gene: TRBJ2-3; CDR3nt: TGTGCCAGCGGAACAGGGGGCGGCGCAGATACGCAGTATTTT; CDR3aa: CASGTGGGADTQYF
len: 15; v_gene: TRBV27; abundance: .; d_gene: TRBD2; j_gene: TRBJ2-7; CDR3nt: TGTGCCAGCAGCCTCTCCCGGACTAGCCCCCACGAGCAGTACTTC; CDR3aa: CASSLSRTSPHEQYF
len: 14; v_gene: TRBV6-2/TRBV6-3; abundance: many; d_gene: .; j_gene: TRBJ1-1; CDR3nt: TGTGCCAGCAACCCACACCCGAGGGAGTTTGAAGCTTTCTTT; CDR3aa: CASNPHPREFEAFF
len: 17; v_gene: TRBV24-1; abundance: many; d_gene: .; j_gene: TRBJ2-2; CDR3nt: TGTGCCACCAGCCAATCCCCCGGGGGCCGGGTTCCCGGGGAGCTGTTTTTT; CDR3aa: CATSQSPGGRVPGELFF
len: 13; v_gene: TRBV10-1; abundance: .; d_gene: .; j_gene: TRBJ2-7; CDR3nt: TGCGCCAGCAGTTGGACACACGTCCACGAGCAGTACTTC; CDR3aa: CASSWTHVHEQYF
len: 16; v_gene: TRBV7-9; abundance: .; d_gene: TRBD1; j_gene: TRBJ1-6; CDR3nt: TGTGCCAGCAGCGCGCTAAAACAGGGGCGGGATTCACCCCTCCACTTT; CDR3aa: CASSALKQGRDSPLHF
len: 14; v_gene: TRBV12-3/TRBV12-4; abundance: many; d_gene: .; j_gene: TRBJ2-1; CDR3nt: TGTGCCAGCAGTTTCTCCGGGGTCGGGGATGAGCAGTTCTTC; CDR3aa: CASSFSGVGDEQFF
len: 11; v_gene: TRBV12-3/TRBV12-4; abundance: many; d_gene: .; j_gene: TRBJ1-2; CDR3nt: TGTGCCAGCAGTTTAGGCTTTGGCGGCTCCTTC; CDR3aa: CASSLGFGGSF
len: 15; v_gene: TRBV25-1; abundance: .; d_gene: TRBD1; j_gene: TRBJ1-2; CDR3nt: TGTGCCAGCAGGCCAAGTACAGGGGGAGTGGCTGGCTACACCTTC; CDR3aa: CASRPSTGGVAGYTF
len: 13; v_gene: TRBV2; abundance: once; d_gene: .; j_gene: TRBJ2-7; CDR3nt: TGTGCCAGCAAACGGGGAGTCCGCGACGAGCAGTACTTC; CDR3aa: CASKRGVRDEQYF
len: 13; v_gene: TRBV6-2/TRBV6-3; abundance: many; d_gene: .; j_gene: TRBJ2-7; CDR3nt: TGTGCCAGCAGGGCGAGGAGCTCCTACGAGCAGTACTTC; CDR3aa: CASRARSSYEQYF
len: 15; v_gene: TRBV7-8; abundance: .; d_gene: .; j_gene: TRBJ2-3; CDR3nt: TGTGCCAGCAGCCCGGTGGATGCTCTTTTGGATACGCAGTATTTT; CDR3aa: CASSPVDALLDTQYF
len: 15; v_gene: TRBV16; abundance: .; d_gene: .; j_gene: TRBJ2-1; CDR3nt: TGTGCCGGCAGCCAATGGGGGCAGGGCAACAATGAGCAGTTCTTC; CDR3aa: CAGSQWGQGNNEQFF
len: 14; v_gene: TRBV10-3; abundance: few; d_gene: .; j_gene: TRBJ1-3; CDR3nt: TGTGCCATCAGTGACCAGGGGACTGGAAACACCATATATTTT; CDR3aa: CAISDQGTGNTIYF
len: 14; v_gene: TRBV4-1; abundance: once; d_gene: .; j_gene: TRBJ1-1; CDR3nt: TGCGCCAGCAGCCTTAGGGACGTGAACACTGAAGCTTTCTTT; CDR3aa: CASSLRDVNTEAFF
len: 13; v_gene: TRBV2; abundance: .; d_gene: .; j_gene: TRBJ2-6; CDR3nt: TGTGCCAGCAGTGAAAATGGGGCCAACGTCCTGACTTTC; CDR3aa: CASSENGANVLTF
len: 13; v_gene: TRBV29-1; abundance: .; d_gene: .; j_gene: TRBJ1-2; CDR3nt: TGCAGCGTCTATACAGGGACTAACTATGGCTACACCTTC; CDR3aa: CSVYTGTNYGYTF
len: 13; v_gene: TRBV5-1; abundance: many; d_gene: .; j_gene: TRBJ1-1; CDR3nt: TGTGCCAGCAGCTTATCGGCGAACACTGAAGCTTTCTTT; CDR3aa: CASSLSANTEAFF
len: 14; v_gene: TRBV2; abundance: once; d_gene: .; j_gene: TRBJ2-7; CDR3nt: TGTGCCAGCAGTGCCCCCGGGAGCTCCTACGAGCAGTACTTC; CDR3aa: CASSAPGSSYEQYF
len: 12; v_gene: TRBV28; abundance: .; d_gene: .; j_gene: TRBJ1-6; CDR3nt: TGTGCCGGCAGTTTCAGGGGATCACCCCTCCACTTT; CDR3aa: CAGSFRGSPLHF
len: 15; v_gene: TRBV20-1; abundance: once; d_gene: .; j_gene: TRBJ2-2; CDR3nt: TGCAGTGCTAGTTCCCGGGACACAAACACCGGGGAGCTGTTTTTT; CDR3aa: CSASSRDTNTGELFF
len: 16; v_gene: TRBV13; abundance: many; d_gene: TRBD2; j_gene: TRBJ2-1; CDR3nt: TGTGCCAGCAGCTTAGAGGTACTAGCGGGGAGCGATGAGCAGTTCTTC; CDR3aa: CASSLEVLAGSDEQFF
len: 15; v_gene: TRBV5-5; abundance: .; d_gene: TRBD1; j_gene: TRBJ2-7; CDR3nt: TGTGCCAGCAGCTTAACGCCGGGACAGAGATACGAGCAGTACTTC; CDR3aa: CASSLTPGQRYEQYF
len: 13; v_gene: TRBV5-1; abundance: many; d_gene: .; j_gene: TRBJ2-3; CDR3nt: TGCGCCAGCAGCTGGCAGACAGGAGATACGCAGTATTTT; CDR3aa: CASSWQTGDTQYF